Below are 18 T cell receptor beta chains sequenced from a single sample in a study of tumor-infiltrating lymphocytes in primary liver carcinoma. Taking about 17-33 mg of unsorted bulk tissue, the authors co-extracted RNA and DNA. TCR beta cDNA was made from 450 to 550 ng total RNA with a constant-region primer. ARM-PCR, slightly modified, supplied the TCR beta libraries through three nested multiplex PCR rounds. Forward primers for TRBV1-TRBV30 and a C-beta reverse primer served the first two PCR rounds, at about 10 cycles each. One entry per CDR3 protein, called by TCRdb with MiXCR from the multiplex PCR reads. There are more than 45,000 distinct CDR3 sequences in the sample; 60% to 80% occur only once, and roughly 24% lies in the top ten. The sample taken for sequencing was liver tumor tissue from sampling region 5. Subset: tumor region T5, tumor centre. The receptors were sampled from a man aged 35 to 55 with primary liver carcinoma and hepatitis B virus infection.

This chain connects TRBV5-1 to TRBJ2-6, with 7 positions matching TRBD2. V was clipped by 3 bases and J by 4 bases; unmatched bases: 22. Germline V gene lookup returns CDR1 SGHRS and CDR2 YFSETQ. This CDR3 spans 21 amino acids. In DNA form, the CDR3 reads TGCGCCAGCAGCTCCCCCTCTAGCGGATACCATCTCAGCTCCGGGGCCAACGTCCTGACTTTC. It is translated as CASSSPSSGYHLSSGANVLTF.

In regard to this clonotype: This CDR3 is missing its conserved last phenylalanine or tryptophan, likely due to a read error. The J gene is TRBJ2-7, the V gene TRBV29-1; D might be TRBD1 (6 bases). With 6 bases removed from V and 7 bases from J, the gap between germline ends came to 19 bases. The CDR3 totals 13 residues. Germline CDR1 reads SQVTM; CDR2 reads ANQGSEA. The CDR3 bases are TGCAGCGTCAATACAGGGTATGTCGATGAGCAGTACTCC. It encodes CSVNTGYVDEQYS.

About this clonotype: This sequence may be a read error, since a much larger clone differs from it by one base. This chain connects TRBV20-1 to TRBJ2-5; 12 bases line up with TRBD2. Per the germline V gene, CDR1 is DFQATT and CDR2 is SNEGSKA (reference sequence). The J segment lost 3 bases and the V segment lost 8 bases, leaving 7 bases of the junction unmatched. The CDR3 spans 14 residues. The CDR3 sequence is CSTTRLAGEETQYF. In nucleotides, the CDR3 is TGCAGTACTACCAGACTAGCGGGAGAAGAGACCCAGTACTTC.

This clonotype was seen a few times. Because it lacks the conserved phenylalanine or tryptophan at the end, this CDR3 is likely a read error. The DNA is omitted, as the CDR3 cannot be located on it reliably, and the CDR3 follows TCRdb's listing. This chain links TRBV6-2 or TRBV6-3 with TRBJ1-1; the table's TRBD1 call for D was not verified on the DNA. The CDR3 is 13 amino acids long, termini counted. CDR1 and CDR2 (germline): MNHEY, SVGEGT. The CDR3 sequence is CASSQGQQAEAFL.

The genes are TRBV6-1 and TRBJ2-2, with a weak D call TRBD2 (6 bases). V was cut by 1 base and J by 6 bases, with 15 bases left in between. In germline, CDR1 is MNHNS, CDR2 SASEGT. The CDR3 consists of 16 residues. DNA for the CDR3: TGTGCCAGCAGTGAAGTCACCACTAGCTTATCCGGGGAGCTGTTTTTT. Protein product: CASSEVTTSLSGELFF.

A note on this clonotype: The CDR3 ends on some other residue instead of the conserved phenylalanine or tryptophan, so this is likely a read error. The chain combines TRBV18 with TRBJ2-1; D is undetermined. Germline V gene lookup returns CDR1 KGHSH and CDR2 LQKENI. V lost 2 bases, J lost 8 bases, and 4 bases lay in between. CDR3 length equals 11 residues. DNA for the CDR3: TGTGCCAGCTCACCATACGATGAGCAGTTCTCC. This encodes CASSPYDEQFS.

To note about this clonotype: One end of the junction does not line up with germline, which may come from a read error. The chain carries TRBV11-2 and TRBJ2-1; 7 bases agree with TRBD2. CDR3 length equals 15 residues. Per germline, CDR1 SGHAT and CDR2 FQNNGV. CDR3 sequence (DNA): TGTGCCAGCAGCTTAGGCTCGGGAGGATGGGATGAGCAGCTCTTC. This gives the protein CASSLGSGGWDEQLF.

Points on this clonotype: An end of the junction does not agree with germline; a read error may underlie this. The chain joins TRBV10-3 to TRBJ2-3, with D possibly being TRBD1 (6 bases). Germline CDR1 and CDR2: ENHRY and SYGVKD. The CDR3 is made up of 16 amino acids. The CDR3 region is CVISEWTDSGTDTQYF. In DNA form, the CDR3 reads TGTGTCATCAGTGAGTGGACAGACTCTGGCACAGATACGCAGTATTTT.

To note about this clonotype: The junction does not match germline at one end; this may be a read error. The rearrangement links TRBV6-2 or TRBV6-3 to TRBJ2-7; the D gene is possibly TRBD2 (5 bases). The CDR3 is made up of 13 amino acids. From germline, CDR1 is MNHEY and CDR2 SVGEGT. The CDR3 sequence is CASGYEVPYEQYF. The CDR3 region has the DNA TGTGCAAGCGGTTACGAGGTACCCTACGAACAGTACTTC.

About this clonotype itself: This sequence may be a read error, since a much larger clone differs from it by one base. The gene calls are TRBV11-3 and TRBJ2-1; no reliable D call. Germline loops: CDR1 SGHNT, CDR2 YENEEA. The CDR3 is 13 amino acids. The CDR3 region is CASSPGSYDEQFF. For the CDR3, the DNA is TGTGCCAGCAGCCCCGGCTCCTACGATGAGCAGTTCTTC.

On this clonotype itself: Germline is not matched at one junction end, which may reflect a read error. This CDR3 is CVSSQEERGRGYTF. The CDR3 DNA sequence: TGCGTCAGCAGCCAAGAAGAGAGAGGCAGAGGCTACACCTTC. V and J are TRBV4-3 and TRBJ1-2; D call uncertain. CDR1 LGHNA and CDR2 YSLEER come from the germline V gene. This CDR3 contains 14 residues.

Points on this clonotype: The germline gene is not matched at one end of the junction; a read error may be the cause. The rearrangement joins TRBV4-3 to TRBJ2-6; D not resolved. CDR3 length: 17 residues. Germline V gene sequence: CDR1 LGHNA, CDR2 YSLEER. In nucleotides, the CDR3 is TGCGCCAGCAGCCAAGATGTGTTCCGCTCTGGGTCCAACGTCCTGACCTTC. Amino acid sequence: CASSQDVFRSGSNVLTF.

Of note for this clonotype: The conserved phenylalanine or tryptophan is not found at the CDR3 terminus, so this likely reflects a read error. The chain carries TRBV11-1 and TRBJ2-1; no definite D call. Germline CDR1 and CDR2: SGHAT and FQDESV (reference sequence). The CDR3 has 14 residues. As DNA, the CDR3 is TGTGTCAGCAGCTTAGATGACTCCTACAATGAGCAGTTCTTA. Its protein product is CVSSLDDSYNEQFL.

The genes are TRBV7-2 and TRBJ2-3, with 8 bases lining up with TRBD2. The CDR3 consists of 18 residues. V lost 1 base and J lost 4; bases outside the gene matches: 13. Per the germline V gene, CDR1 is SGHTA and CDR2 is FQGNSA. The CDR3 here is CASSLVSAGAGDADTQYF. The CDR3 nucleotides read TGTGCCAGCAGCTTAGTCTCCGCGGGAGCGGGAGATGCAGATACGCAGTATTTT.

The V and J genes are TRBV5-1 and TRBJ2-3; D is uncertain. Germline V lookup: CDR1 SGHRS, CDR2 YFSETQ. The V and J ends lost 0 bases and 1 base respectively, with 9 bases between them. This CDR3 region has 15 residues. The CDR3 DNA reads as TGCGCCAGCAGCTTGGTCAGCGCCTGCACAGATACGCAGTATTTT. Translation gives CASSLVSACTDTQYF.

A word on this clonotype: Compared with germline, one end of the junction differs, possibly owing to a read error. The J gene is TRBJ2-7, the V gene TRBV4-3; D might be TRBD1 (6 bases). CDR1 is LGHNA and CDR2 is YSLEER in the germline V gene. There are 15 residues in the CDR3. CDR3 bases: TGTGCCAGCAGCCAAGATTCGGGGACAAGGGACGAGCAGTACTTT. Its translation: CASSQDSGTRDEQYF.

The chain joins TRBV11-1 to TRBJ2-7; 8 nucleotides align to TRBD2. Looked up from germline, CDR1 is SGHAT and CDR2 is FQDESV (reference sequence). The CDR3 loop spans 15 amino acids. Trimming removed 9 bases from V and 2 bases from J; junction bases left unmatched: 12. CDR3 nucleotides: TGTGCCAGGATCAACAGCGGGAGAAATACCTACGAGCAGTACTTC. It specifies CARINSGRNTYEQYF.

The rearrangement joins TRBV30 to TRBJ1-1; possibly TRBD1 for D (6 bases). The CDR3 runs 12 residues. CDR1 GTSNPN and CDR2 SVGIG come from the germline V gene (reference sequence). V shed 5 bases and J shed 7 bases, with 14 bases lying between them. The CDR3 loop is CAWDRMGNEAFF. DNA for the CDR3: TGTGCCTGGGACAGGATGGGCAATGAAGCTTTCTTT.